This T cell receptor beta chain comes out of a study of blood T cells in healthy people across ages. For the study at large: About one barcoded beta molecule was captured per two T cells (by template switching).

Using a J-beta primer mix together with a sample-barcoded 5' primer, a second PCR was run for roughly 6 to 12 cycles. CDR3-containing paired-end reads numbering at least 2.5 million came from each sample. TCRdb itself ran the 5' RACE reads through MiXCR, one entry per CDR3 protein. The table lists more than 500,000 distinct CDR3 sequences, 27% of them singletons, with 18% in the top ten. CDR3 length: 16 residues. CDR1 and CDR2 from the germline V gene are DFQATT and SNEGSKA (reference sequence). Trimming stripped 0 bases from V and 4 bases from J, with 15 bases between. Approximately 10 milliliters of peripheral blood were drawn from each donor into EDTA-treated tubes.

Sequencing used blood. The TCR comes from a woman between 65 and 79 years old in good health. The chain couples TRBV20-1 to TRBJ2-2, with D possibly being TRBD2 (6 bases). Written as DNA, the CDR3 is TGCAGTGCTAGAGATCGAGTGGGAGGTCTCACCGGGGAGCTGTTTTTT. This gives the protein CSARDRVGGLTGELFF.